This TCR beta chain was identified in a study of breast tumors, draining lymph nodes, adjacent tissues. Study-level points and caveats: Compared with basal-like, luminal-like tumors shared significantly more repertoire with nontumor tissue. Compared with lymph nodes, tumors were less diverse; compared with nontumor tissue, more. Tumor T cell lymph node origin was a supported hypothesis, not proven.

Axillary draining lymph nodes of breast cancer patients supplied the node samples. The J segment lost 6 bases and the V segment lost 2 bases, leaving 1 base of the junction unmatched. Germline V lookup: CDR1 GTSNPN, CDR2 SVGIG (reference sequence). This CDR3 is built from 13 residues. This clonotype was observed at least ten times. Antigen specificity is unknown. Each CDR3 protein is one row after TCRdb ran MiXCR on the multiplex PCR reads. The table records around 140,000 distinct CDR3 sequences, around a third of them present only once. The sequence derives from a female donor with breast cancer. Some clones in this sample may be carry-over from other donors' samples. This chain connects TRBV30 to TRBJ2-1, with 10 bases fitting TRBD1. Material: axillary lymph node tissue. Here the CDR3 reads CAWSRTGGNEQFF. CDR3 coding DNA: TGTGCCTGGAGTAGGACAGGGGGCAATGAGCAGTTCTTC.